This entry is about one T cell receptor beta chain. The CDR3 extends over 16 amino acids. Germline V gene lookup returns CDR1 MGHDK and CDR2 SYGVNS. The V and J ends lost 5 bases and 0 bases, in that order; junction bases with no gene match: 5. This specimen belongs to a study of T cell responses to AZD1222 COVID-19 vaccine. The protocol was immunoSEQ multiplex PCR, while the TCRdb copy is restricted to in-frame clones and leaves out a portion. The sample yields approximately 80,000 clones, around 93% seen once. The origin of this receptor is an adult who received the AZD1222 COVID-19 vaccine. Sequences were derived from peripheral blood, sampled 28 days after the second AZD1222 dose. V is TRBV25-1 and J is TRBJ2-2, with 8 nucleotides matching TRBD2. For the CDR3, the DNA is TGTGCCAGCAGTCCCACGACTAGCGCGAACACCGGGGAGCTGTTTTTT. Amino acids: CASSPTTSANTGELFF.